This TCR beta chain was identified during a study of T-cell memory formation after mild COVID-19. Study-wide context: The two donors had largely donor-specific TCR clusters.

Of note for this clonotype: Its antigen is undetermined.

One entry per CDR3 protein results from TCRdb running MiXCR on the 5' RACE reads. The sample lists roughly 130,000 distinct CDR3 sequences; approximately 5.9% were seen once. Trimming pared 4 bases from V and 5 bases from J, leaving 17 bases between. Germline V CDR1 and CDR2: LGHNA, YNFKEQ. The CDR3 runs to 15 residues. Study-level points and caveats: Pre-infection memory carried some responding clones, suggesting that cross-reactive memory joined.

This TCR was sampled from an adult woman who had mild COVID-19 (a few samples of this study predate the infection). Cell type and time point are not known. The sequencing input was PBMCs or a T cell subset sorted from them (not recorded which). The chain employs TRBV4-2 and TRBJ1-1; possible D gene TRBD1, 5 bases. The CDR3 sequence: CASSRVGRKGTEAFF. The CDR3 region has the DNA TGTGCCAGCAGCCGGGTCGGGAGGAAGGGGACTGAAGCTTTCTTT.